The clone carrying this TCR beta chain was seen once. The table came from immunoSEQ multiplex PCR; TCRdb's copy has only in-frame clones and leaves some out. There are about 160,000 clones in the sample; 70% to 90% occur only once, and 1% to 1.2% lies in the top ten. There are 11 residues in the CDR3. The V end lost 6 bases, the J end lost 7 bases, and 10 bases lay between the germline ends. CDR1 SGHTS and CDR2 YDEGEE come from the germline V gene. These data come from a study of blood T cell repertoires in COVID-19. This chain uses TRBV5-8 with TRBJ1-1; D call uncertain. The source material was peripheral blood. The TCR originated in a middle-aged man with acute or convalescent COVID-19. The CDR3 nucleotides read TGTGCCAGCACTGAGGAGGTTGAAGCTTTCTTT. Amino acid sequence: CASTEEVEAFF. The complete variable domain, with remaining parts taken from reference TRBV5-8 and TRBJ1-1, reads EAGVTQSPTHLIKTRGQQATLRCSPISGHTSVYWYQQALGLGLQFLLWYDEGEERNRGNFPPRFSGRQFPNYSSELNVNALELEDSALYLCASTEEVEAFFGQGTRLTVV.